The present T cell receptor (beta chain) was sequenced within a study of T cell repertoires in ileal Crohn's disease. Study-level results: Endoscopic recurrence occurred in every patient whose clonality exceeded 26.8%.

Each sample's TCRB immunosequencing used around 0.45 micrograms of biopsy DNA. This table comes from immunoSEQ multiplex PCR, and its TCRdb copy is limited to in-frame clones, with some not included. The data hold several thousand clones, with approximately 79% observed a single time. There are 16 residues in the CDR3. Trimming at V came to 5 bases and at J to 3 bases, leaving 9 bases not matched to a gene. Germline-derived CDR1 and CDR2 are MDHEN and SYDVKM. In this sample, this clone turned up once. Its antigen remains unidentified. The sequencing sample was made of ileal tissue. The gene calls are TRBV28 and TRBJ2-5; 10 positions match TRBD2. The source is an adult with Crohn's disease. The CDR3 nucleotides read TGTGCCAGCAGTGCCCCTAGACTAGCGGGCAAAGAGACCCAGTACTTC. This sequence encodes CASSAPRLAGKETQYF.